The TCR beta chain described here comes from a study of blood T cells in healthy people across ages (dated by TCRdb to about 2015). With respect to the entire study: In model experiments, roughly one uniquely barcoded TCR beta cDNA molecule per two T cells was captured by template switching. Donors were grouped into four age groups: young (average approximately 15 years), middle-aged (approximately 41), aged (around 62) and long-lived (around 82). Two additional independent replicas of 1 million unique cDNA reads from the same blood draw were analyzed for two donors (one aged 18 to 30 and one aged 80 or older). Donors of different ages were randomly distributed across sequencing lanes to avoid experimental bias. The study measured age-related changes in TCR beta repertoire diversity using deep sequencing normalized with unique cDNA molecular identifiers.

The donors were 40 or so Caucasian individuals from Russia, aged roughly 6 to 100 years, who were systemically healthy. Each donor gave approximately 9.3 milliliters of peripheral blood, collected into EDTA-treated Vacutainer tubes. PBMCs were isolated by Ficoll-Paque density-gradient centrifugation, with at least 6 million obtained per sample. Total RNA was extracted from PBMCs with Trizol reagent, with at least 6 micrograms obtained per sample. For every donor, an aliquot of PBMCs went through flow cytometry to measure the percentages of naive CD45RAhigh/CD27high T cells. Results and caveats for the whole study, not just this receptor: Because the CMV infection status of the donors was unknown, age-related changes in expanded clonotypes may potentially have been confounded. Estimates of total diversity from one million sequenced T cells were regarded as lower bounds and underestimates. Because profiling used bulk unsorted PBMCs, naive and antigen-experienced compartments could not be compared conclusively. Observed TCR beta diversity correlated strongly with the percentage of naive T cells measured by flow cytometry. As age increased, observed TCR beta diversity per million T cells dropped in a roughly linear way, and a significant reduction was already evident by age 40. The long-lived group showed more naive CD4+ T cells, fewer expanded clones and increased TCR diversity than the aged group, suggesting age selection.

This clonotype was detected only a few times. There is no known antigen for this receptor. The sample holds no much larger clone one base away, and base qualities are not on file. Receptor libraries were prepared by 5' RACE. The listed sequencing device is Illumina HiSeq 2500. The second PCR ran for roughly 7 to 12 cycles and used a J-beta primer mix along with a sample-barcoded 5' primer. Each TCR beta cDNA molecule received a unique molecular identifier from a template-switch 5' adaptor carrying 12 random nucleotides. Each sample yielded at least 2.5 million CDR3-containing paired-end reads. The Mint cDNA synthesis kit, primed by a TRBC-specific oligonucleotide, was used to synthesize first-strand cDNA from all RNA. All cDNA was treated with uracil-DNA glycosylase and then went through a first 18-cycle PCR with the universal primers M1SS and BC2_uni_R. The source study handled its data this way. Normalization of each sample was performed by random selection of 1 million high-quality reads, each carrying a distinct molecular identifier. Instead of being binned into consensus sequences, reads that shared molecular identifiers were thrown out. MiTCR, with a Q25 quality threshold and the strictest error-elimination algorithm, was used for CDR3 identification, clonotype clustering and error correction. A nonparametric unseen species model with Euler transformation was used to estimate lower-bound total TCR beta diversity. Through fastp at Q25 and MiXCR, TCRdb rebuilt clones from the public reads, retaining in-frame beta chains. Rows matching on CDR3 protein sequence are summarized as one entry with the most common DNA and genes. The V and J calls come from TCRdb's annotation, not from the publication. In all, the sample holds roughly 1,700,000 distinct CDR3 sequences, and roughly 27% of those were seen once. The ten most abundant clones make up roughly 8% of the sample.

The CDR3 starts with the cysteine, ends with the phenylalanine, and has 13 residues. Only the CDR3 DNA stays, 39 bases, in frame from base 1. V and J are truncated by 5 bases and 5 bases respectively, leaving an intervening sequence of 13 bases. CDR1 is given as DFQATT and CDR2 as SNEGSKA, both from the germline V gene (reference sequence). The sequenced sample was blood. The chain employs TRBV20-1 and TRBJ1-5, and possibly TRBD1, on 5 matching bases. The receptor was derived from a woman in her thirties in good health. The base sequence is TGCAGTGCTGACAAGGGGACCGATCAGCCCCAGCATTTT. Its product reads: CSADKGTDQPQHF.